The clone carrying this TCR beta chain was seen many times. Uncontrolled infections, other autoimmune diseases, pregnancy or lactation led to exclusion of patients. These data are taken from a study of T cells in Graves' hyperthyroidism and ophthalmopathy. The CDR3 is 13 residues long. The germline gives CDR1 SQVTM, CDR2 ANQGSEA. Deletions cut 4 bases from V and 7 bases from J, with 13 bases between. Amplification targeted TCR beta CDR3 regions from RNA transcripts. Initially, a first-round RT-PCR of the TCR CDR3 employed the HTBI primer set. Via MiXCR, TCRdb re-called the multiplex PCR reads, giving one row per CDR3 protein. Here the sample spans around 580,000 distinct CDR3 sequences, about half being singletons.

The J gene is TRBJ1-4, the V gene TRBV29-1, with a tentative D call TRBD1 (6 bases). The sample was peripheral blood or thyroid tissue (not recorded which). This receptor was obtained from a woman younger than 30 with Graves' hyperthyroidism. This CDR3 is CSVGSGVGEKLFF. The CDR3 DNA is TGCAGCGTTGGGTCAGGGGTGGGTGAAAAACTGTTTTTT.